This T cell receptor (beta chain) was recovered during a study of shared clonotypes between healthy human individuals. Comment on this clone: Its antigen is as yet unknown.

Overall study findings and caveats: Larger estimated richness was generally recorded for naive subsets relative to memory subsets. Few donors limited the genetic and exposure-history diversity represented. Sharing across a few donors was seen in roughly 5% of naive CD4 clonotypes.

Profiled with immunoSEQ multiplex PCR; TCRdb holds only in-frame clones, not every one. The sample contains around 1.5 million clones, 98% of which appear only once. Germline CDR1 SGHRS, CDR2 YFSETQ. J lost 7 bases, V lost 3 bases, and 8 bases had no gene match. The CDR3 runs to 14 residues. The sequencing sample was made of naive CD4+ T cells sorted from blood. As to subset: CD45RA+ positively selected. The origin of this receptor is a man aged 30 to 45 in good health. The gene calls are TRBV5-1 and TRBJ1-1; 8 nucleotides match TRBD1. The CDR3 spells CASSSYRGGDEAFF. CDR3 coding DNA: TGCGCCAGCAGCTCCTACAGGGGGGGCGATGAAGCTTTCTTT.